This entry lists 26 T cell receptor beta chains sequenced from one sample in a study of T-cell reconstitution after alpha-beta-depleted transplantation in children. Preparing the TCRbeta library involved the use of unique molecular identifiers. TCRdb re-analysed the PCR reads in MiXCR, keeping a single row per CDR3 protein. The profile shows roughly 200,000 distinct CDR3 sequences, around 6.8% of them singletons. This material consisted of PBMCs from the stem cell graft donor, taken from the stem cell graft. These receptors all stem from a human donor who donated a stem cell graft to a child with Wiskott-Aldrich syndrome.

Ten or more counts support this clonotype. The CDR3 sequence is CATSDPLASSSYNEQFF. The CDR3, as DNA: TGTGCCACCAGTGATCCGCTGGCCAGCAGCTCCTACAATGAGCAGTTCTTC. The chain is built from TRBV24-1 and TRBJ2-1; D not resolved. The V end was cut by 3 bases, the J end by 0 bases, with 14 bases between. The CDR3 has 17 amino acids. From germline, CDR1 is KGHDR and CDR2 SFDVKD.

On this clonotype: Since a much larger clone is just one base distant, this may be a read error. The chain combines TRBV27 with TRBJ2-1; the D gene is possibly TRBD2 (5 bases). In germline, CDR1 is MNHEY, CDR2 SMNVEV (reference sequence). V was pared by 9 bases and J by 7 bases, with 22 bases between. The CDR3 extends over 15 amino acids. Written as DNA, the CDR3 is TGTGCCAGTTCCCAAGAGGGAGTGCGGACTAATGAGCAGTTCTTC. Translating it yields CASSQEGVRTNEQFF.

Ten or more counts support this clonotype. The CDR3 DNA follows: TGTGCCAGCAGTTTTAGCGGACTAGGAACCTACAATGAGCAGTTCTTC. Its protein product is CASSFSGLGTYNEQFF. The chain uses TRBV12-3 or TRBV12-4 and TRBJ2-1; 7 positions agree with TRBD2. V shed 3 bases, J shed 2 bases, and the junction held 7 bases outside the gene matches. The CDR3 totals 16 residues.

This clonotype came up a few times. The chain couples TRBV19 to TRBJ2-7; TRBD1 aligns across 10 bases. From germline, CDR1 is LNHDA and CDR2 SQIVND (reference sequence). The length of the CDR3 is 15 residues. Trimming removed 7 bases from V and 3 bases from J; junction bases left unmatched: 9. CDR3 coding DNA: TGTGCCAGTACCAAGGGCGGGACAGGGGTCTACGAGCAGTACTTC. Its protein is CASTKGGTGVYEQYF.

In its sample, this clonotype was seen many times. The chain employs TRBV6-1 and TRBJ1-1; D gene uncertain. Germline CDR1 MNHNS, CDR2 SASEGT. The CDR3 runs to 15 residues. Trimming cost V 6 bases and J 3 bases, with 17 bases left between them. CDR3 sequence reads: CASSLEPDLHTEAFF. In DNA form, the CDR3 reads TGTGCCAGCAGCCTCGAGCCTGACCTACACACTGAAGCTTTCTTT.

This clonotype has just a few counts. V gene TRBV5-5 combines with J gene TRBJ1-5; tentatively, D is TRBD1 (6 bases). V was pared by 3 bases and J by 6 bases, with 19 bases between. Per the germline V gene, CDR1 is SGHKS and CDR2 is YYEKEE (reference sequence). This CDR3 comprises 16 residues. The CDR3, as DNA: TGTGCCAGCAGCTCGGGAATTAACAGGGTCGGTCAGCCCCAGCATTTT. Protein: CASSSGINRVGQPQHF.

This clonotype was seen ten or more times. The chain employs TRBV18 and TRBJ2-5; 9 positions match TRBD1. The CDR3 is 15 residues long. Germline V gene lookup returns CDR1 KGHSH and CDR2 LQKENI. J lost 2 bases, V lost 4 bases, and 5 bases had no gene match. CDR3 in DNA: TGTGCCAGCTCACGAGGGACAGGGAGGCAAGAGACCCAGTACTTC. It is translated as CASSRGTGRQETQYF.

This clonotype was recorded many times. The V and J genes are TRBV2 and TRBJ1-1; 7 nucleotides align to TRBD1. V lost 6 bases and J lost 1; bases outside the gene matches: 5. There are 14 residues in the CDR3. Germline V lookup: CDR1 SNHLY, CDR2 FYNNEI. The CDR3 protein is CASRKRGQNTEAFF. The CDR3, as DNA: TGTGCCAGCAGGAAAAGGGGGCAGAACACTGAAGCTTTCTTT. Combining the CDR3 with reference TRBV2 and TRBJ1-1 gives the whole variable domain EPEVTQTPSHQVTQMGQEVILRCVPISNHLYFYWYRQILGQKVEFLVSFYNNEISEKSEIFDDQFSVERPDGSNFTLKIRSTKLEDSAMYFCASRKRGQNTEAFFGQGTRLTVV.

This clonotype showed up many times. CDR3 in amino acids: CASSQVPGSTQYF. In DNA, the CDR3 is TGCGCCAGCAGCCAGGTACCCGGGAGTACTCAGTACTTC. The chain links TRBV4-3 to TRBJ2-5; the D gene is possibly TRBD2 (6 bases). The CDR3 extends over 13 amino acids. The V and J ends lost 3 bases and 11 bases respectively, with 16 bases between them. Germline loops: CDR1 LGHNA, CDR2 YSLEER.

This clonotype appeared many times. The gene calls are TRBV2 and TRBJ2-5; D is ambiguous. V shed 5 bases and J shed 2 bases, with 9 bases lying between them. Germline V gives CDR1 SNHLY, CDR2 FYNNEI. The CDR3 length is 13 residues. DNA for the CDR3: TGTGCCAGCAGTACTGACAAGCAAGAGACCCAGTACTTC. Its protein product is CASSTDKQETQYF.

This clonotype was seen many times. The chain employs TRBV18 and TRBJ2-7; TRBD2 matches 7 bases. Germline CDR1 and CDR2: KGHSH and LQKENI. The CDR3 extends over 17 amino acids. Unmatched junction bases numbered 19, after V lost 4 bases and J lost 7 bases. CDR3 in DNA: TGTGCCAGCTCACTCACGCCTCCGGGACTACAAAGAAGGGAGCAGTACTTC. This gives the protein CASSLTPPGLQRREQYF.

This clonotype was seen repeatedly, ten times or more. The chain combines TRBV12-3 or TRBV12-4 with TRBJ1-1, with D unclear. V shed 2 bases and J shed 11 bases, with 9 bases lying between them. The CDR3 is 11 amino acids. The CDR3 DNA reads as TGTGCCAGCAGTTTAAGGGAGTTTGCTTTCTTT. Translated, it gives CASSLREFAFF.

This clonotype was seen at least ten times. The chain recombines TRBV5-5 with TRBJ2-1; D possibly uses TRBD1 or TRBD2 (5 bases each). With 0 bases removed from V and 1 base from J, the gap between germline ends came to 8 bases. Germline V gives CDR1 SGHKS, CDR2 YYEKEE (reference sequence). The CDR3 loop spans 15 amino acids. This CDR3 is CASSLAEGSYNEQFF. CDR3 coding DNA: TGTGCCAGCAGCTTGGCCGAGGGGTCCTACAATGAGCAGTTCTTC.

This clonotype was seen ten or more times. The V call is TRBV20-1, the J call TRBJ2-1; 9 positions agree with TRBD1. Losses at the gene ends were 0 bases for V and 7 bases for J; bases not matched to a gene: 7. This CDR3 is 15 amino acids long. Germline V gene sequence: CDR1 DFQATT, CDR2 SNEGSKA (reference sequence). The DNA of the CDR3 is TGCAGTGCTAGAGATTACGGGACAGGGAAAAATGAGCAGTTCTTC. Its translation: CSARDYGTGKNEQFF.

This clonotype occurred a few times. V gene TRBV25-1 combines with J gene TRBJ2-7; the match to TRBD1 covers 11 bases. The CDR3 totals 17 residues. Germline loops: CDR1 MGHDK, CDR2 SYGVNS. Losses at the gene ends were 3 bases for V and 2 bases for J; bases not matched to a gene: 9. The DNA for the CDR3 is TGTGCCAGCAGTGAGTCGGACAGGGGGCGAAAAACCTACGAGCAGTACTTC. Encoded protein: CASSESDRGRKTYEQYF.

J is TRBJ2-1 and V is TRBV18; D call uncertain. The germline gives CDR1 KGHSH, CDR2 LQKENI. The V gene lost 1 base and the J gene lost 9 bases, with 10 bases spanning the gap. This CDR3 contains 13 residues. In nucleotides, the CDR3 is TGTGCCAGCTCACCACAGGTAGGCGGTGAGCAGTTCTTC. This gives the protein CASSPQVGGEQFF. The entire variable domain, with the rest obtained from reference TRBV18 and TRBJ2-1, is as follows: NAGVMQNPRHLVRRRGQEARLRCSPMKGHSHVYWYRQLPEEGLKFMVYLQKENIIDESGMPKERFSAEFPKEGPSILRIQQVVRGDSAAYFCASSPQVGGEQFFGPGTRLTVL.

This clonotype came up a few times. The DNA of the CDR3 is TGTGCCAGCAGCCAGTTAAACACGGGCACTGAAGCTTTCTTT. It translates to CASSQLNTGTEAFF. This chain links TRBV14 with TRBJ1-1, with no clear D. The V and J ends lost 3 bases and 4 bases respectively, with 12 bases between them. The germline CDR1 and CDR2 sequences are SGHDN and FVKESK. The CDR3 has 14 amino acids.

This clonotype was observed many times. V usage is TRBV7-9 and J usage is TRBJ1-2, with 8 positions matching TRBD1. The CDR3 totals 15 residues. From germline, CDR1 is SEHNR and CDR2 FQNEAQ (reference sequence). V dropped 4 bases and J dropped 7; count of bases not matched to a gene: 11. This CDR3 is CASSSGQGKGFGYTF. CDR3 nucleotides: TGTGCCAGCAGCTCCGGACAGGGAAAAGGATTTGGCTACACCTTC. The variable domain in full, completed from reference TRBV7-9 and TRBJ1-2, reads DTGVSQNPRHKITKRGQNVTFRCDPISEHNRLYWYRQTLGQGPEFLTYFQNEAQLEKSRLLSDRFSAERPKGSFSTLEIQRTEQGDSAMYLCASSSGQGKGFGYTFGSGTRLTVV.

This clonotype was seen many times. The chain is built from TRBV7-9 and TRBJ2-1, with 9 bases aligning to TRBD1. V gave up 4 bases and J gave up 6 bases; unmatched junction bases: 4. This CDR3 spans 14 amino acids. Germline values: CDR1 SEHNR, CDR2 FQNEAQ (reference sequence). In nucleotides, the CDR3 is TGTGCCAGCAGCTCGGACAGGGGATCCAATGAGCAGTTCTTC. Translation gives CASSSDRGSNEQFF.

This clonotype was seen ten or more times. J is TRBJ2-1 and V is TRBV20-1; a weak D match, TRBD2 (5 bases). With 0 bases removed from V and 7 bases from J, the gap between germline ends came to 16 bases. The CDR3 sequence is 15 residues long. Germline-derived CDR1 and CDR2 are DFQATT and SNEGSKA (reference sequence). The CDR3 protein is CSARDPRGPGNEQFF. CDR3 nucleotide sequence: TGCAGTGCTAGAGATCCGCGAGGGCCGGGGAATGAGCAGTTCTTC.

This clonotype was observed at least ten times. The chain uses TRBV5-1 and TRBJ2-5; 8 bases are a match to TRBD2. Trimming cost V 7 bases and J 3 bases; bases outside gene matches: 8. The CDR3 loop spans 14 amino acids. Germline CDR1 reads SGHRS; CDR2 reads YFSETQ. CDR3 sequence reads: CASGRGGNEETQYF. Here the CDR3 DNA reads TGCGCCAGCGGTCGCGGGGGGAATGAAGAGACCCAGTACTTC.

This chain connects TRBV20-1 to TRBJ2-1, with D perhaps matching TRBD2 (6 bases). The CDR3 has 15 residues. V was trimmed by 6 bases and J by 1 base, leaving 16 bases between them. The V gene's germline CDR1 is DFQATT and CDR2 SNEGSKA (reference sequence). CDR3 residues: CSASPASASYNEQFF. The CDR3 region has the DNA TGCAGTGCCTCCCCCGCTAGCGCTTCCTACAATGAGCAGTTCTTC.

The chain recombines TRBV6-2 or TRBV6-3 with TRBJ1-1, with 7 bases identical to TRBD1. There are 14 residues in the CDR3. J gave up 5 bases and V 6 bases, and 9 bases lay outside the gene matches. The germline CDR1 and CDR2 sequences are MNHEY and SVGEGT. CDR3 protein: CASSARGGKTEAFF. CDR3 nucleotide sequence: TGTGCCAGCAGCGCCAGGGGGGGGAAAACTGAAGCTTTCTTT.

This chain joins TRBV2 and TRBJ2-2; D gene uncertain. V lost 5 bases, J lost 7 bases, and 14 bases lay in between. The CDR3 totals 14 residues. Germline CDR1 reads SNHLY; CDR2 reads FYNNEI. The CDR3 DNA follows: TGTGCCAGCAGTTCGGAAAGGGTGGGCGGGGAGCTGTTTTTT. Translating gives CASSSERVGGELFF.

This clonotype was recorded many times. This CDR3 is CASSGGASSYNEQFF. The CDR3 coding sequence is TGTGCCAGCAGTGGCGGGGCGAGCTCCTACAATGAGCAGTTCTTC. The gene calls are TRBV6-1 and TRBJ2-1; D is perhaps TRBD2 (6 bases). Germline V gene lookup returns CDR1 MNHNS and CDR2 SASEGT. V lost 4 bases, J lost 0 bases, and 10 bases lay in between. The CDR3 is made up of 15 amino acids.

This clonotype occurred many times. The chain employs TRBV7-2 and TRBJ2-1, with D perhaps TRBD2 (5 bases). Trimming removed 2 bases at V and 12 bases at J, with 20 bases between. This CDR3 region has 15 residues. Germline V gene sequence: CDR1 SGHTA, CDR2 FQGNSA. Here the CDR3 DNA reads TGTGCCAGCAGCTTACAGAGACTAAGCCCATTTGGGCAGTTCTTC. Residues: CASSLQRLSPFGQFF.